Below, 20 T cell receptor beta chains from the same sample are listed, as sequenced in a study of shared clonotypes between healthy human individuals. Sequencing used immunoSEQ multiplex PCR; TCRdb keeps in-frame clones, though not all of them. This table has around 2.1 million clones, about 93% appearing once. As defined, naive CD8 cells were CD45RO-negative and positively selected for CCR7, with terminally differentiated effector memory CD45RA+ cells excluded. Sequencing was carried out using naive CD8+ T cells from PBMCs. Receptors originate from a man younger than 35 in good health. Some clones in this sample may be carry-over from other donors' samples.

Worth noting for this clone: This sample also contains other DNA sequences that code for the same CDR3. The genes are TRBV5-1 and TRBJ2-7; TRBD1 matches 11 bases. CDR3 length equals 15 residues. Unmatched junction bases numbered 5, after V lost 4 bases and J lost 2 bases. Germline V lookup: CDR1 SGHRS, CDR2 YFSETQ. This chain's CDR3 is CASSPGQGGTYEQYF. For the CDR3, the DNA is TGCGCCAGCAGCCCGGGACAGGGGGGCACCTACGAGCAGTACTTC.

The rearrangement joins TRBV25-1 to TRBJ1-4; D possibly corresponds to TRBD1 (5 bases). CDR3 length: 15 residues. Germline V gene data show CDR1 as MGHDK and CDR2 as SYGVNS. The V gene lost 7 bases and the J gene lost 5 bases, with 17 bases spanning the gap. Here the CDR3 DNA reads TGTGCCAGCACTCCCCCGGACATCGAAAATGAAAAACTGTTTTTT. Translating it yields CASTPPDIENEKLFF.

This clone has just one count. A read error may be the cause here, since a much bigger clone is one base away. This CDR3 is also generated by other DNA sequences in the sample. V is TRBV27 and J is TRBJ2-7; D remains unclear. Per germline, CDR1 MNHEY and CDR2 SMNVEV (reference sequence). V shed 3 bases and J shed 0 bases, with 6 bases lying between them. This CDR3 contains 13 residues. The CDR3, as DNA: TGTGCCAGCAGTTTCGCCAGCTCCTACGAGCAGTACTTC. Its translation is CASSFASSYEQYF.

V is TRBV28 and J is TRBJ1-1; no clear D gene. V was pared by 5 bases and J by 1 base, with 14 bases between. The CDR3 has 15 residues. CDR1 is MDHEN and CDR2 is SYDVKM in the germline V gene. The CDR3 DNA reads TGTGCCAGCAGTAAAGAAGGACCGTGGAACACTGAAGCTTTCTTT. Protein sequence: CASSKEGPWNTEAFF.

Only a few counts were recorded for this clone. The V call is TRBV19, the J call TRBJ1-2; 12 bases line up with TRBD1. Trimming at V came to 5 bases and at J to 3 bases, leaving 7 bases not matched to a gene. CDR3 length: 16 residues. The germline gives CDR1 LNHDA, CDR2 SQIVND (reference sequence). The CDR3 nucleotides read TGTGCCAGTAGTGACCCGGGACAGGGGGCATACTATGGCTACACCTTC. Residues: CASSDPGQGAYYGYTF.

This sequence joins TRBV11-1 and TRBJ2-7; TRBD1 agrees at 8 bases. The CDR3 loop spans 13 amino acids. J gave up 7 bases and V 1 base, and 3 bases lay outside the gene matches. In germline, CDR1 is SGHAT, CDR2 FQDESV (reference sequence). As DNA, the CDR3 is TGTGCCAGCAGCTTAGAACGGGACAGGGAGCAGTACTTC. It yields the protein CASSLERDREQYF. Full variable domain (remainder filled in from reference TRBV11-1 and TRBJ2-7): EAEVAQSPRYKITEKSQAVAFWCDPISGHATLYWYRQILGQGPELLVQFQDESVVDDSQLPKDRFSAERLKGVDSTLKIQPAELGDSAMYLCASSLERDREQYFGPGTRLTVT.

The rearrangement uses TRBV28 and TRBJ1-5, with unresolved D. Per germline, CDR1 MDHEN and CDR2 SYDVKM. The CDR3 length is 14 residues. V lost 6 bases, J lost 1 base, and 10 bases lay in between. The chain's CDR3 is CASRPSGSNQPQHF. DNA for the CDR3: TGTGCCAGCAGGCCTTCGGGGAGCAATCAGCCCCAGCATTTT.

V is TRBV7-2 and J is TRBJ2-2; a weak D match, TRBD1 (6 bases). Looked up from germline, CDR1 is SGHTA and CDR2 is FQGNSA. The CDR3 has 18 amino acids. V was trimmed by 3 bases and J by 0 bases, leaving 17 bases between them. CDR3 DNA: TGTGCCAGCAGCTTGGGGGTACGGACAGTTACGAACACCGGGGAGCTGTTTTTT. It translates to CASSLGVRTVTNTGELFF. Full variable domain (rest looked up from reference TRBV7-2 and TRBJ2-2): GAGVSQSPSNKVTEKGKDVELRCDPISGHTALYWYRQSLGQGLEFLIYFQGNSAPDKSGLPSDRFSAERTGGSVSTLTIQRTQQEDSAVYLCASSLGVRTVTNTGELFFGEGSRLTVL.

The rearrangement joins TRBV25-1 to TRBJ1-2; tentatively, D is TRBD1 (5 bases). Trimming removed 1 base at V and 4 bases at J, with 19 bases between. CDR3 size: 17 residues. The germline gives CDR1 MGHDK, CDR2 SYGVNS. CDR3 sequence: CASSELHPMGERYGYTF. For the CDR3, the DNA is TGTGCCAGCAGTGAATTGCATCCTATGGGGGAGCGCTATGGCTACACCTTC.

This chain links TRBV7-9 with TRBJ1-2, with TRBD1 matching 10 bases. Per germline, CDR1 SEHNR and CDR2 FQNEAQ (reference sequence). This CDR3 has 15 residues. V was pared by 5 bases and J by 4 bases, with 7 bases of the junction left unmatched. CDR3 bases: TGTGCCAGCAGCATCGGGACAGGGGCCTCCTATGGCTACACCTTC. It is translated as CASSIGTGASYGYTF.

The gene calls are TRBV29-1 and TRBJ2-7, with a possible D match to TRBD1 (5 bases). The ends were cut back, 3 bases at V and 0 bases at J, with 15 bases in the middle. The CDR3 is 15 residues long. CDR1 and CDR2 (germline): SQVTM, ANQGSEA. CDR3 amino acids: CSVDVGAGNSYEQYF. CDR3 bases: TGCAGCGTTGATGTTGGGGCAGGGAACTCCTACGAGCAGTACTTC.

The rearrangement links TRBV19 to TRBJ1-1, with a possible D match to TRBD1 (6 bases). Germline assignment: CDR1 LNHDA and CDR2 SQIVND (reference sequence). V lost 1 base to trimming and J lost 6 bases, with 12 bases between them. CDR3 length equals 14 residues. The CDR3 region is CASSIGAGDPEAFF. The CDR3 DNA sequence: TGTGCCAGTAGTATAGGGGCAGGGGACCCTGAAGCTTTCTTT.

Note on this clone: The germline gene is not matched at one end of the junction; a read error may be the cause. V and J are TRBV2 and TRBJ1-1, with D tentatively TRBD1 (5 bases). The CDR3 consists of 13 residues. Germline CDR1 is SNHLY and CDR2 is FYNNEI. The CDR3 DNA reads as TGTGCCAGCGGTGAGGGTAGGGGCACTGAAGCTTTCTTT. As protein: CASGEGRGTEAFF. The variable domain in full, with the rest retrieved from reference TRBV2 and TRBJ1-1, is EPEVTQTPSHQVTQMGQEVILRCVPISNHLYFYWYRQILGQKVEFLVSFYNNEISEKSEIFDDQFSVERPDGSNFTLKIRSTKLEDSAMYFCASGEGRGTEAFFGQGTRLTVV.

V gene TRBV5-4 combines with J gene TRBJ2-1, with 12 bases identical to TRBD2. The CDR3 covers 16 residues. CDR1 SGHNT and CDR2 YYREEE come from the germline V gene (reference sequence). Losses at the gene ends were 1 base for V and 7 bases for J; bases not matched to a gene: 6. CDR3 nucleotide sequence: TGTGCCAGCAGCTTGCCCCCTAGCGGGAGGGGAAATGAGCAGTTCTTC. Amino acids: CASSLPPSGRGNEQFF.

This clone was detected once. The chain couples TRBV7-9 to TRBJ2-1, with D tentatively TRBD2 (6 bases). In germline, CDR1 is SEHNR, CDR2 FQNEAQ (reference sequence). Trimming cost V 3 bases and J 14 bases, with 11 bases left between them. The CDR3 spans 11 residues. The CDR3 DNA reads as TGTGCCAGCAGCTTTGCTAGCGAGGAGTTCTTC. It yields the protein CASSFASEEFF.

Note on this clone: Within the sample, other DNA sequences also encode this same CDR3. This sequence joins TRBV7-9 and TRBJ2-7, with no clear D. The germline V gene has CDR1 SEHNR and CDR2 FQNEAQ (reference sequence). Between the trimmed V and J ends, which lost 2 bases and 4 bases, there was a span of 6 bases. This CDR3 is 12 amino acids long. The CDR3 loop is CASSLNKYEQYF. CDR3 DNA sequence: TGTGCCAGCAGCTTAAACAAGTACGAGCAGTACTTC.

The chain uses TRBV29-1 and TRBJ1-2; 7 positions match TRBD1. V was clipped by 3 bases and J by 3 bases; unmatched bases: 10. Germline V gives CDR1 SQVTM, CDR2 ANQGSEA. The CDR3 covers 15 residues. The CDR3 DNA is TGCAGCGTTGATCTTAAGGTGGGGACAGACTATGGCTACACCTTC. It is translated as CSVDLKVGTDYGYTF.

This chain uses TRBV11-2 with TRBJ2-5; TRBD2 matches 9 bases. Germline V gene data show CDR1 as SGHAT and CDR2 as FQNNGV. The CDR3 is made up of 15 amino acids. The trim removed 6 bases at V and 3 bases at J, leaving 8 bases unmatched. For the CDR3, the DNA is TGTGCCAGCAGGACTAGCGGATGGGGGAAAGAGACCCAGTACTTC. Translation: CASRTSGWGKETQYF.

CDR3 nucleotides: TGTGCCAGCAGCTTCTCCAGTGGACTAACCGACGAGCAGTACTTC. The encoded protein is CASSFSSGLTDEQYF. V and J are TRBV11-3 and TRBJ2-7; D might be TRBD2 (6 bases). CDR3 length: 15 amino acids. V was clipped by 3 bases and J by 5 bases, with 17 bases between them. The V gene's germline CDR1 is SGHNT and CDR2 YENEEA.

This clone was seen a handful of times. The chain couples TRBV6-5 to TRBJ2-1; D uncertain. With 4 bases removed from V and 5 bases from J, the gap between germline ends came to 18 bases. Germline values: CDR1 MNHEY, CDR2 SVGAGI. The CDR3 spans 16 residues. The CDR3 sequence is CASSWSKYTRDNEQFF. CDR3 nucleotides: TGTGCCAGCAGTTGGAGCAAATACACCCGCGACAATGAGCAGTTCTTC.